These T cell receptor beta chains were read from a single sample in a study of technical replicates of blood from a few donors. Assay: immunoSEQ multiplex PCR; the TCRdb copy retains only in-frame clones and omits some. The repertoire includes tens of thousands of clones, 93% of them detected once, and 0.24% sits in the top ten. The specimen was T cells isolated from PBMCs. These receptors all come from a human donor in good health. Both conserved end residues are part of each CDR3. The D gene is left open where the match is weak. Only part of the rows carry a size: once, few, many, or a class if the clone is expanded.

>.|.|TRBV7-9|TRBJ2-6|15
TGTGCCAGCAGCTTAACGGGTTCTGGGGCCAACGTCCTGACTTTC
CASSLTGSGANVLTF
>.|.|TRBV2|TRBJ1-5|12
TGTGCCAGCAATTCGGAGGTCCAGCCCCAGCATTTT
CASNSEVQPQHF
>TRBD1|.|TRBV28|TRBJ1-2|14
TGTGCCAGCACCCCGGCGGGGACAGCCTATGGCTACACCTTC
CASTPAGTAYGYTF
>.|.|TRBV2|TRBJ2-7|18
TGTGCCAGCAGCGAACCCGATGGGACTTTGGCGGTCTATTACGAGCAGTACTTC
CASSEPDGTLAVYYEQYF
>.|few|TRBV6-1|TRBJ1-1|13
TGTGCCAGCAGTGAAAGGGAGGGCACTGAAGCTTTCTTT
CASSEREGTEAFF
>TRBD1|.|TRBV6-1|TRBJ1-3|13
TGTGCCGTGACTGACAGGGCTGGAAACACCATATATTTT
CAVTDRAGNTIYF
>.|.|TRBV5-1|TRBJ2-6|18
TGCGCCAGCAGCTCCCCTCAGGGGAGGGTCTCTGGGGCCAACGTCCTGACTTTC
CASSSPQGRVSGANVLTF
>TRBD1|.|TRBV6-1|TRBJ1-5|15
TGTGCCAGCGGCGGGACAGGGGGTATAGGGCAGCCCCAGCATTTT
CASGGTGGIGQPQHF
>TRBD1|.|TRBV11-3|TRBJ2-2|16
TGTGCCAGCAGCCTACTGGACAGGGGGCTCACCGGGGAGCTGTTTTTT
CASSLLDRGLTGELFF
>.|.|TRBV5-6|TRBJ2-2|13
TGTGCCAGCAGCTTGGGGGGGGCCGGGGAGCTGTTTTTT
CASSLGGAGELFF
>.|.|TRBV5-1|TRBJ2-2|12
TGCGCCAGCGACGGGGGTTCCGGGGAGCTGTTTTTT
CASDGGSGELFF
>.|.|TRBV9|TRBJ2-7|16
TGTGCCAGCAGCGTAGGGCAGGACAGAGTGGCCTACGAGCAGTACTTC
CASSVGQDRVAYEQYF
>.|.|TRBV29-1|TRBJ2-3|14
TGCAGCGTTGATTCGGGGTGGTCGACGGATACGCAGTATTTT
CSVDSGWSTDTQYF
>.|.|TRBV7-8|TRBJ2-7|13
TGTGCCAGCAGCTTCGGCAGGCAATACGAGCAGTACTTC
CASSFGRQYEQYF
>TRBD2|.|TRBV5-6|TRBJ2-1|16
TGTGCCAGCAGCTTGCGATCCAGCGGGGGGATCAGTGAGCAGTTCTTC
CASSLRSSGGISEQFF
>TRBD2|.|TRBV29-1|TRBJ2-7|14
TGCAGCGTTGAGATAGCGGGAGGGTCCTACGAGCAGTACTTC
CSVEIAGGSYEQYF
>.|.|TRBV5-4|TRBJ2-1|15
TGTGCCAGCAGCCAACATACCACAGTATTCAATGAGCAGTTCTTC
CASSQHTTVFNEQFF
>.|.|TRBV5-1|TRBJ1-6|12
TGCGCCAGCAGTTATTATAATTCACCCCTCCACTTT
CASSYYNSPLHF
>.|.|TRBV19|TRBJ1-2|17
TGTGCCAGTAGTATTGACTACCCGGCCCGACAGGTCTATGGCTACACCTTC
CASSIDYPARQVYGYTF
>TRBD1|.|TRBV6-6|TRBJ2-7|14
TGTGCCAGCAGTTCGCCTTGGGACAGATACGAGCAGTACTTC
CASSSPWDRYEQYF
>.|.|TRBV18|TRBJ1-1|14
TGTGCCAGCTCACCACAGGGGGAGGGTACTGAAGCTTTCTTT
CASSPQGEGTEAFF
>TRBD1|.|TRBV2|TRBJ1-5|15
TGTGCCAGCATTGCGACAGGGTTTGGCAATCAGCCCCAGCATTTT
CASIATGFGNQPQHF
>TRBD1|few|TRBV2|TRBJ1-2|14
TGTGCCAGCAGGGGGGACAGTATAGGCTATGGCTACACCTTC
CASRGDSIGYGYTF
>TRBD1|.|TRBV19|TRBJ2-1|16
TGTGCCAGTAGTATACGGACAGGGGGCTCCTACAATGAGCAGTTCTTC
CASSIRTGGSYNEQFF
>TRBD1|.|TRBV28|TRBJ1-4|11
TGTGCCAGCAGGGACAGGGAAAAACTGTTTTTT
CASRDREKLFF
>TRBD1|.|TRBV30|TRBJ2-3|16
TGTGCCTGGAGCCCGGGACAGTTAGACCGTACAGATACGCAGTATTTT
CAWSPGQLDRTDTQYF
>TRBD1|once|TRBV23-1|TRBJ2-7|17
TGCGCCAGCAGTCAATTAGGAGACCGGGACAGGGGCTACGAGCAGTACTTC
CASSQLGDRDRGYEQYF
>TRBD1|.|TRBV14|TRBJ2-7|14
TGTGCCAGCAGCCCCGACAGGGGCCCCTACGAGCAGTACTTC
CASSPDRGPYEQYF
>TRBD2|.|TRBV19|TRBJ2-7|16
TGTGCCAGTAGTAAAGGACTAGCGGGAGGGTTCTACGAGCAGTACTTC
CASSKGLAGGFYEQYF
>TRBD2|.|TRBV27|TRBJ2-5|15
TGTGCCAGCACCGGGGTAGCGGGAGGGGAGGAGACCCAGTACTTC
CASTGVAGGEETQYF
>TRBD1|.|TRBV9|TRBJ2-7|17
TGTGCCAGCAGCCTGTATCCGGATCCGGGACAGGGGTACGAGCAGTACTTC
CASSLYPDPGQGYEQYF
>.|.|TRBV7-9|TRBJ1-2|18
TGTGCCAGCAGCACTTCTCCGGGACACGCCTTATCTAACTATGGCTACACCTTC
CASSTSPGHALSNYGYTF
>.|.|TRBV7-2|TRBJ2-1|13
TGTGCCAGCAGCTTAGGCCGGGTCTCTGAGCAGTTCTTC
CASSLGRVSEQFF
>.|.|TRBV6-1|TRBJ1-2|13
TGTGCCAGCAGGGTAGATGTTAACTATGGCTACACCTTC
CASRVDVNYGYTF
>TRBD2|.|TRBV19|TRBJ2-1|18
TGTGCCAGTAGTATCGTCCTAGCGGGGGCCGGCTCCTACAATGAGCAGTTCTTC
CASSIVLAGAGSYNEQFF
>TRBD2|.|TRBV18|TRBJ2-7|15
TGTGCCAGCTCACCGGGAGGGAGGCCTGCCTACGAGCAGTACTTC
CASSPGGRPAYEQYF
>TRBD1|.|TRBV19|TRBJ1-1|14
TGTGCCAGTAGTCCGGGACAGGGGTACACTGAAGCTTTCTTT
CASSPGQGYTEAFF
>TRBD2|.|TRBV10-1|TRBJ2-1|15
TGCGCCAGCAGTGGGGGACTAGCGGGAATGAATGAGCAGTTCTTC
CASSGGLAGMNEQFF
>.|.|TRBV12-5|TRBJ1-5|11
TGTGCTAGGGTTGCGGGTCAGCCCCAGCATTTT
CARVAGQPQHF
>TRBD1|.|TRBV9|TRBJ2-2|15
TGTGCCAGCAGCGCCCGACAGGGGTGGACCGGGGAGCTGTTTTTT
CASSARQGWTGELFF
>.|.|TRBV27|TRBJ2-2|13
TGTGCCAGCAGTCCCTTGGCATCTTGGGCGCTGTTTTTT
CASSPLASWALFF
>TRBD1|.|TRBV7-2|TRBJ1-4|18
TGTGCCAGCAGCACCCACCCGAGAGGGACAGCCCTTAATGAAAAACTGTTTTTT
CASSTHPRGTALNEKLFF
>TRBD1|once|TRBV4-1|TRBJ2-1|17
TGCGCCAGCAGCCAAGATAGGACAGGGGGCTCCTACAATGAGCAGTTCTTC
CASSQDRTGGSYNEQFF
>.|.|TRBV7-2|TRBJ2-3|13
TGTGCCAGCAGCCAGAGGAGGTCAGATACGCAGTATTTT
CASSQRRSDTQYF
>.|.|TRBV7-2|TRBJ1-5|13
TGTGCCAGCAGCCCAAATAGCAATCAGCCCCAGCATTTT
CASSPNSNQPQHF
>.|.|TRBV2|TRBJ2-3|11
TGTGCCAGCACCGGCACAGATACGCAGTATTTT
CASTGTDTQYF
>.|.|TRBV2|TRBJ2-3|14
TGTGCCAGCAAAGGCGACAGTAGCACAGATACGCAGTATTTT
CASKGDSSTDTQYF
>.|.|TRBV11-1|TRBJ2-2|16
TGTGCCAGCAGCTTTTCTGGGGGCGCGTCCTCCCGGGAGCTGTTTTTT
CASSFSGGASSRELFF
>TRBD1|.|TRBV7-6|TRBJ1-1|14
TGTGCCAGCAGCAGGGGGACAGGGAACACTGAAGCTTTCTTT
CASSRGTGNTEAFF
>TRBD2|.|TRBV29-1|TRBJ2-3|13
TGCAGCGTTGAAGGCGGGAGCTTCGGTACGCAGTATTTT
CSVEGGSFGTQYF
>.|.|TRBV9|TRBJ1-1|15
TGTGCCAGCAGCCCTACGGGGGGATATTACACTGAAGCTTTCTTT
CASSPTGGYYTEAFF
>.|.|TRBV5-1|TRBJ1-4|15
TGCGCCAGCAGCTTAGGCAGGGCAACTAATGAAAAACTGTTTTTT
CASSLGRATNEKLFF
>.|.|TRBV27|TRBJ2-7|20
TGTGCCAGCAGGCCTGTGTTCCCCCGTAGGGACCCCGGCGGGGCCTACGAGCAGTACTTC
CASRPVFPRRDPGGAYEQYF